These 3 T cell receptor beta chains were sequenced from one sample in a study of control samples from healthy donors and cancer patients. Sequencing was performed with immunoSEQ multiplex PCR; in TCRdb, only in-frame clones are kept and a portion is missing. Of around 130,000 clones listed, nearly 90% were seen once; the top ten hold roughly 3.2%. The sequenced sample was blood. Source of these receptors: a man between 45 and 60 years old in good health.

V usage is TRBV5-1 and J usage is TRBJ2-5, with D possibly being TRBD1 (5 bases). V gave up 2 bases and J gave up 1 base, with 9 bases separating them. Germline CDR1 is SGHRS and CDR2 is YFSETQ. The CDR3 runs 14 residues. CDR3 residues: CASSLGRVQETQYF. CDR3 sequence (DNA): TGCGCCAGCAGCTTAGGCAGGGTCCAAGAGACCCAGTACTTC.

The V gene is TRBV11-2, the J gene TRBJ1-2; no clear D. Germline V CDR1 and CDR2: SGHAT, FQNNGV. Trimming removed 1 base at V and 4 bases at J, with 13 bases between. This CDR3 has 15 amino acids. CDR3 nucleotides: TGTGCCAGCAGCTTAGGGGGATTTGTGGGCTATGGCTACACCTTC. It yields the protein CASSLGGFVGYGYTF.

V and J are TRBV2 and TRBJ2-1; D gene ambiguous. V was cut by 7 bases and J by 0 bases, with 10 bases left in between. Germline CDR1 reads SNHLY; CDR2 reads FYNNEI. The CDR3 has 14 amino acids. The CDR3: CASTPVSSYNEQFF. The CDR3 DNA sequence: TGTGCCAGCACTCCAGTTAGCTCCTACAATGAGCAGTTCTTC.